This T cell receptor (beta chain) came from a study of OX40 agonist ivuxolimab in advanced cancers. The study, taken as a whole, reports: At 0.1 to 3.0 mg/kg and by week 6, clonal expansion occurred in CD4+ and CD8+ blood T cells.

Data came from immunoSEQ multiplex PCR; TCRdb stores just in-frame clones and leaves some out. Counted here are some 53,000 clones, approximately 94% occurring once; the ten biggest clones make up around 10%. The germline CDR1 and CDR2 sequences are MGHRA and YSYEKL. V was clipped by 4 bases and J by 5 bases; unmatched bases: 7. This CDR3 has 15 residues. About this clone itself: The antigen remains undetermined.

The sampling schedule covered blood at baseline, cycle 4 day 1, and cycle 7 day 1. The receptor comes from an adult with an advanced solid tumor such as melanoma, head and neck, liver or kidney cancer. This sample comprised CD4+ or CD8+ T cells sorted from blood, obtained in a trial of the OX40 agonist ivuxolimab. The gene calls are TRBV4-1 and TRBJ2-1, with 8 bases lining up with TRBD1. DNA of the CDR3: TGCGCCAGCAGCCCATTGGCGACAGGGGACAATGAGCAGTTCTTC. It is translated as CASSPLATGDNEQFF.